A selection of T cell receptor beta chains follows, all from one sample in a study of Graves' ophthalmopathy and Graves' hyperthyroidism. A single record per CDR3 protein comes from TCRdb applying MiXCR to the multiplex PCR reads. The sample records around 660,000 distinct CDR3 sequences, more than 40% being singletons. Sequencing was done on a sample of peripheral blood. These receptors were obtained from an adult man with Graves' ophthalmopathy. CDR3s include the opening cysteine and the closing phenylalanine or tryptophan. The D gene is left open where the match is weak. Clone size appears in some rows only: once, few, many, or a class for an expanded clone.

>TRBV9|.|few|TRBJ1-3
CASSQGRGQSGNTIYF
TGCGCCAGCAGCCAAGGGCGGGGGCAATCTGGAAACACCATATATTTT
>TRBV20-1|.|.|TRBJ2-5
CSAGGGAETQYF
TGCAGTGCCGGCGGAGGTGCAGAGACCCAGTACTTC
>TRBV12-3/TRBV12-4|.|many|TRBJ2-5
CASSLGENQETQYF
TGTGCCAGCAGTTTGGGGGAGAACCAAGAGACCCAGTACTTC
>TRBV9|.|many|TRBJ2-5
CASSVSVLETQYF
TGTGCCAGCAGCGTATCAGTGCTGGAGACCCAGTACTTC
>TRBV6-2/TRBV6-3|.|.|TRBJ2-5
CASSYLLQETQYF
TGTGCCAGCAGTTACCTGCTACAAGAGACCCAGTACTTC
>TRBV20-1|.|.|TRBJ1-5
CSARGSGSDQPQHF
TGCAGTGCTAGAGGCTCCGGGTCCGATCAGCCCCAGCATTTT
>TRBV29-1|.|many|TRBJ2-7
CSVEDRGTGFGQYF
TGCAGCGTTGAAGATCGAGGGACCGGGTTCGGGCAGTACTTC
>TRBV20-1|.|.|TRBJ2-7
CSARGGDSYEQYF
TGCAGTGCCAGGGGGGGAGACTCCTACGAGCAGTACTTC
>TRBV14|.|many|TRBJ1-6
CASSQVMEEPPLHF
TGTGCCAGCAGCCAAGTGATGGAAGAGCCACCCCTCCACTTT
>TRBV3-1|.|many|TRBJ1-6
CASSPPDSPLHF
TGTGCCAGCAGCCCTCCGGATTCACCCCTCCACTTT
>TRBV6-5|TRBD2|few|TRBJ2-7
CASSRPGGEQYF
TGTGCCAGCAGCCGACCGGGGGGCGAGCAGTACTTC
>TRBV29-1|.|many|TRBJ2-5
CSVEWGETQYF
TGCAGCGTTGAATGGGGAGAGACCCAGTACTTC